The 29 T cell receptor beta chains listed next were all sequenced from one sample in a study of blood T cell repertoires in COVID-19. Repertoires were generated with immunoSEQ multiplex PCR, while TCRdb's copy carries only in-frame clones and drops some. The sample lists more than 85,000 clones; about 90% were seen once. What was sequenced was peripheral blood. All receptors come from a human donor in a cohort sampled during active COVID-19.

There are a few counts of this clone. The chain joins TRBV30 to TRBJ2-5; TRBD1 matches at 9 bases. CDR3 length: 13 residues. In germline, CDR1 is GTSNPN, CDR2 SVGIG (reference sequence). V lost 8 bases, J lost 1 base, and 5 bases stayed unmatched. In nucleotides, the CDR3 is TGTGCCACGGGACAGGGTGCCCAAGAGACCCAGTACTTC. This gives the protein CATGQGAQETQYF.

This chain joins TRBV6-5 and TRBJ2-7; D gene uncertain. Trimming shortened V by 7 bases and J by 4 bases, and 11 bases separated the two germline ends. Germline V gives CDR1 MNHEY, CDR2 SVGAGI. The CDR3 consists of 12 residues. The CDR3 DNA reads TGTGCCAGCACCAGGTCTCTTTACGAGCAGTACTTC. Its translation: CASTRSLYEQYF.

The chain employs TRBV7-2 and TRBJ1-5; D call uncertain. Looked up from germline, CDR1 is SGHTA and CDR2 is FQGNSA. This CDR3 is built from 16 residues. The germline V and J ends were trimmed by 5 bases and 0 bases, with 14 bases remaining between them. CDR3 residues: CASSPGTVYSNQPQHF. The CDR3 coding sequence is TGTGCCAGCAGCCCAGGCACAGTTTATAGCAATCAGCCCCAGCATTTT.

The J gene is TRBJ2-4, the V gene TRBV30; D may be TRBD2 (5 bases). V was clipped by 0 bases and J by 0 bases, with 6 bases between them. The CDR3 runs to 14 residues. CDR1 is GTSNPN, CDR2 SVGIG, per germline (reference sequence). In nucleotides, the CDR3 is TGTGCCTGGAGTGTAGGACTAGCCAAAAACATTCAGTACTTC. As protein: CAWSVGLAKNIQYF.

This clone was counted a single time. The chain is built from TRBV5-1 and TRBJ1-1, with D maybe TRBD1 (5 bases). The CDR3 is 14 residues long. Trimming removed 2 bases at V and 1 base at J, with 9 bases between. Germline V gene lookup returns CDR1 SGHRS and CDR2 YFSETQ. CDR3 nucleotides: TGCGCCAGCAGCTTCGACAGTCCGAACACTGAAGCTTTCTTT. Protein: CASSFDSPNTEAFF.

The V and J genes are TRBV3-1 (or the pseudogene TRBV3-2) and TRBJ2-7, with TRBD2 matching 7 bases. This CDR3 is built from 14 residues. Per germline, CDR1 LGHDT and CDR2 YNNKEL (reference sequence). V trimming: 4 bases; J trimming: 0 bases; junction bases outside the gene matches: 3. This chain's CDR3 is CASSPTSASYEQYF. As DNA, the CDR3 is TGTGCCAGCAGCCCTACTAGCGCCTCCTACGAGCAGTACTTC.

The rearrangement links TRBV5-1 to TRBJ2-2; 10 nucleotides line up with TRBD2. V shed 0 bases and J 2 bases; nucleotides not matched to a gene: 4. This CDR3 contains 17 residues. The germline V gene encodes CDR1 SGHRS and CDR2 YFSETQ. This CDR3 is CASSLEPSGGNTGELFF. The DNA of the CDR3 is TGCGCCAGCAGCTTGGAGCCTAGCGGGGGAAACACCGGGGAGCTGTTTTTT. Drawing the rest from reference TRBV5-1 and TRBJ2-2, the complete variable domain is KAGVTQTPRYLIKTRGQQVTLSCSPISGHRSVSWYQQTPGQGLQFLFEYFSETQRNKGNFPGRFSGRQFSNSRSEMNVSTLELGDSALYLCASSLEPSGGNTGELFFGEGSRLTVL.

This clone was seen once. The chain uses TRBV5-1 and TRBJ1-1, with 9 bases identical to TRBD1. Trimming cost V 0 bases and J 1 base; bases outside gene matches: 4. Germline V gene data show CDR1 as SGHRS and CDR2 as YFSETQ. There are 16 residues in the CDR3. The CDR3 DNA follows: TGCGCCAGCAGCTTGGGGACAGGGGTCGGGAACACTGAAGCTTTCTTT. Amino acid sequence: CASSLGTGVGNTEAFF.

The chain couples TRBV6-5 to TRBJ2-7; possible D gene TRBD1, 6 bases. The CDR3 has 15 residues. The germline gives CDR1 MNHEY, CDR2 SVGAGI. The V end lost 0 bases, the J end lost 4 bases, and 13 bases lay between the germline ends. For the CDR3, the DNA is TGTGCCAGCAGTTACTCCTCGACAGGAGTTTACGAGCAGTACTTC. Translated, it gives CASSYSSTGVYEQYF.

The chain employs TRBV5-1 and TRBJ1-1; D not resolved. The V and J ends lost 3 bases and 0 bases respectively, with 6 bases between them. Germline V CDR1 and CDR2: SGHRS, YFSETQ. There are 13 residues in the CDR3. The CDR3 here is CASSSTMNTEAFF. Written as DNA, the CDR3 is TGCGCCAGCAGCTCTACTATGAACACTGAAGCTTTCTTT.

The gene calls are TRBV7-9 and TRBJ1-1; no clear D. The CDR3 spans 15 residues. The germline CDR1 and CDR2 sequences are SEHNR and FQNEAQ (reference sequence). Trimming pared 4 bases from V and 0 bases from J, leaving 12 bases between. CDR3 sequence reads: CASSSTSGLNTEAFF. Here the CDR3 DNA reads TGTGCCAGCAGCTCTACCTCAGGATTGAACACTGAAGCTTTCTTT. Full variable domain (missing parts from reference TRBV7-9 and TRBJ1-1): DTGVSQNPRHKITKRGQNVTFRCDPISEHNRLYWYRQTLGQGPEFLTYFQNEAQLEKSRLLSDRFSAERPKGSFSTLEIQRTEQGDSAMYLCASSSTSGLNTEAFFGQGTRLTVV.

V is TRBV6-2 or TRBV6-3 and J is TRBJ1-1; TRBD1 matches 8 bases. CDR1 and CDR2 from the germline V gene are MNHEY and SVGEGT. V lost 5 bases, J lost 4 bases, and 9 bases stayed unmatched. CDR3 length: 15 residues. This CDR3 is CASSLTGGVVTEAFF. CDR3 bases: TGTGCCAGCAGTCTCACAGGGGGGGTCGTCACTGAAGCTTTCTTT.

V and J are TRBV7-2 and TRBJ1-6; perhaps TRBD1 as D (6 bases). The CDR3 runs to 15 residues. Germline V gives CDR1 SGHTA, CDR2 FQGNSA. Trimming stripped 6 bases from V and 10 bases from J, with 19 bases between. In nucleotides, the CDR3 is TGTGCCAGCAGTCGATCGTCCGGGACACACTCACCCCTCCACTTT. Translation gives CASSRSSGTHSPLHF.

This chain connects TRBV28 to TRBJ1-1, with unresolved D. There are 14 residues in the CDR3. Germline V gene data show CDR1 as MDHEN and CDR2 as SYDVKM. The V end lost 2 bases, the J end lost 4 bases, and 11 bases lay between the germline ends. The CDR3 coding sequence is TGTGCCAGCAGTTTACCCGATCGGGGCACTGAAGCTTTCTTT. It codes for CASSLPDRGTEAFF.

The chain uses TRBV29-1 and TRBJ2-5; possibly TRBD2 for D (6 bases). This CDR3 has 14 amino acids. Germline CDR1 reads SQVTM; CDR2 reads ANQGSEA. Trimming took 5 bases from V and 5 from J, leaving 18 bases between them. As DNA, the CDR3 is TGCAGCGTTACACCGGGAGCCCGAGGGGAGACCCAGTACTTC. Its protein is CSVTPGARGETQYF.

The gene calls are TRBV18 and TRBJ2-7; a weak D match, TRBD1 (6 bases). Looked up from germline, CDR1 is KGHSH and CDR2 is LQKENI. V lost 6 bases to trimming and J lost 3 bases, with 18 bases between them. CDR3 size: 15 residues. This CDR3 reads CASSPSRDTGYEQYF. As DNA, the CDR3 is TGTGCCAGCTCTCCCTCCCGGGACACGGGCTACGAGCAGTACTTC.

The chain has TRBV7-9 and TRBJ2-2; D might be TRBD1 (5 bases). V was clipped by 3 bases and J by 4 bases, with 6 bases between them. The CDR3 is 13 residues long. Germline V gene lookup returns CDR1 SEHNR and CDR2 FQNEAQ (reference sequence). DNA for the CDR3: TGTGCCAGCAGCTTCCAGGGCACCGGGGAGCTGTTTTTT. Amino acids: CASSFQGTGELFF.

The V call is TRBV27, the J call TRBJ2-4; 7 bases align to TRBD1. The germline CDR1 and CDR2 sequences are MNHEY and SMNVEV (reference sequence). The J segment lost 1 base and the V segment lost 5 bases, leaving 11 bases of the junction unmatched. This CDR3 comprises 17 residues. The CDR3 here is CASSPRTGSVAKNIQYF. The CDR3 DNA reads TGTGCCAGCAGTCCCCGGACAGGATCAGTGGCCAAAAACATTCAGTACTTC.

The rearrangement joins TRBV14 to TRBJ1-6, with a weak D call TRBD1 (6 bases). Germline lookup yields CDR1 SGHDN and CDR2 FVKESK. With 3 bases removed from V and 5 bases from J, the gap between germline ends came to 8 bases. This CDR3 has 14 residues. DNA for the CDR3: TGTGCCAGCAGCCAGGGGGCTAATAATTCACCCCTCCACTTT. It encodes CASSQGANNSPLHF.

V gene TRBV6-2 or TRBV6-3 combines with J gene TRBJ1-5; a possible D gene is TRBD1 (6 bases). Germline CDR1 MNHEY, CDR2 SVGEGT. CDR3 length equals 18 residues. Trimming left V 4 bases short and J 0 bases short, with 19 bases between. CDR3 sequence reads: CASSFRGGPGYSNQPQHF. Written as DNA, the CDR3 is TGTGCCAGCAGTTTTCGAGGGGGACCTGGTTATAGCAATCAGCCCCAGCATTTT.

The J gene is TRBJ1-4, the V gene TRBV6-5, with a possible D match to TRBD1 (6 bases). V was clipped by 6 bases and J by 8 bases, with 13 bases between them. CDR1 and CDR2 from the germline V gene are MNHEY and SVGAGI. This CDR3 spans 13 amino acids. The CDR3 DNA reads TGTGCCAGCAGCCGGGGGGCAGGGGAAAAACTGTTTTTT. It translates to CASSRGAGEKLFF.

The chain combines TRBV5-6 with TRBJ1-1; D is possibly TRBD1 (5 bases). Germline lookup yields CDR1 SGHDT and CDR2 YYEEEE. This CDR3 region has 15 residues. V was clipped by 5 bases and J by 4 bases, with 18 bases between them. CDR3 residues: CASRTSGLRATEAFF. DNA of the CDR3: TGTGCCAGCAGAACATCAGGGTTAAGGGCCACTGAAGCTTTCTTT.

The V call is TRBV11-2, the J call TRBJ1-1; D ambiguous. The CDR3 runs 14 residues. The germline V gene has CDR1 SGHAT and CDR2 FQNNGV. V lost 2 bases and J lost 4, with 11 bases in between. CDR3 in amino acids: CASSLMEGATEAFF. The CDR3 DNA is TGTGCCAGCAGCTTAATGGAGGGCGCCACTGAAGCTTTCTTT. Filled out from reference TRBV11-2 and TRBJ1-1, the complete variable domain reads EAGVAQSPRYKIIEKRQSVAFWCNPISGHATLYWYQQILGQGPKLLIQFQNNGVVDDSQLPKDRFSAERLKGVDSTLKIQPAKLEDSAVYLCASSLMEGATEAFFGQGTRLTVV.

The rearrangement uses TRBV30 and TRBJ1-2; maybe TRBD1 (5 bases). With 4 bases removed from V and 8 bases from J, the gap between germline ends came to 11 bases. This CDR3 is 11 amino acids long. In germline, CDR1 is GTSNPN, CDR2 SVGIG (reference sequence). The CDR3 spells CAWTSGYGYTF. The DNA of the CDR3 is TGTGCCTGGACCTCAGGGTACGGCTACACCTTC.

In its sample, this clone was seen once. This chain connects TRBV6-2 or TRBV6-3 to TRBJ1-6; the D gene is possibly TRBD1 (5 bases). Germline CDR1 MNHEY, CDR2 SVGEGT. CDR3 length equals 18 residues. V was pared by 0 bases and J by 10 bases, with 22 bases between. The CDR3 here is CASSYSGWGVDRESPLHF. DNA for the CDR3: TGTGCCAGCAGTTACTCCGGTTGGGGGGTTGATCGGGAGTCACCCCTCCACTTT.

The V and J genes are TRBV28 and TRBJ1-5, with a weak D call TRBD1 (6 bases). Germline loops: CDR1 MDHEN, CDR2 SYDVKM. The CDR3 extends over 17 amino acids. V lost 3 bases, J lost 0 bases, and 15 bases lay in between. The CDR3: CASSFLRGRPSNQPQHF. The CDR3 region has the DNA TGTGCCAGCAGTTTCCTTAGGGGGAGACCTAGCAATCAGCCCCAGCATTTT.

This clone was found once. This chain uses TRBV2 with TRBJ2-5; 8 bases line up with TRBD1. The germline CDR1 and CDR2 sequences are SNHLY and FYNNEI. This CDR3 has 14 amino acids. The J segment lost 5 bases and the V segment lost 8 bases, leaving 10 bases of the junction unmatched. DNA for the CDR3: TGTGCCAGCGCCGGCAGGGGGCGCGGGGAGACCCAGTACTTC. This codes for CASAGRGRGETQYF.

The chain joins TRBV5-1 to TRBJ2-3; 8 positions match TRBD1. With V trimmed by 7 bases and J by 4 bases, 11 bases remained unmatched. The germline V gene encodes CDR1 SGHRS and CDR2 YFSETQ. The CDR3 spans 15 residues. CDR3 coding DNA: TGCGCCAGCGGGGGGACAGGATCAGGGGCAGATACGCAGTATTTT. It specifies CASGGTGSGADTQYF.

In this sample, this clone turned up a few times. The CDR3 protein is CASSQESPRGSGPLPYEQYF. CDR3 in DNA: TGTGCCAGCAGCCAAGAGTCCCCACGAGGTAGCGGCCCCCTCCCCTACGAGCAGTACTTC. The rearrangement joins TRBV4-2 to TRBJ2-7; tentatively, D is TRBD2 (6 bases). The CDR3 has 20 residues. V was shortened by 0 bases and J by 2 bases, with 26 bases between the two germline ends. CDR1 is LGHNA and CDR2 is YNFKEQ in the germline V gene.